This T cell receptor beta chain was captured in a study of multiple sclerosis patients with progressive multifocal leukoencephalopathy (dated by TCRdb to between 2018 and 2021). Concerning the study at large: Peripheral T and B cells were examined in MS patients who went on to develop PML (4 under natalizumab, 1 after alemtuzumab) as well as in treated patients who did not. Longitudinal follow-up was performed in two natalizumab-treated patients who later developed PML, from before therapy through 6 and 12 months to PML onset. The study was designed to detect JC virus-specific or public T-cell expansions arising at the time of PML onset.

This sample's time point label indicates: time of PML onset. According to the study, the label for this sample's treatment or condition signals: on natalizumab therapy at sampling. Diagnosis of PML was based on clinical and MRI findings and confirmed by finding JC virus DNA in cerebrospinal fluid. PML in the natalizumab-treated patients developed after between about 15 and 60 months of natalizumab therapy. Every listed patient had received interferon beta before, and every PML patient was female. At the time of PML onset, T3 blood samples were collected. Ficoll-Hypaque density gradient centrifugation was used to isolate peripheral blood mononuclear cells. Concerning this clone: Its antigen remains unidentified. Base qualities are missing; no much larger clone stands one base away.

Overall study results and their limits: Most PML patients had lower normalized Shannon entropy, suggesting less diverse TRB repertoires, while values in the natalizumab-treated controls sat near 1. Given the small, descriptive cohort, it remained unclear whether the study findings reflect JC virus infection or general immunocompromise. When PML developed, no shared TRBV or TRBJ gene usage and no preferred TRBV-TRBJ pairings were found. The analysis covered only peripheral blood, although cerebrospinal fluid or brain lymphocytes might be more informative for natalizumab-associated PML. TRB clones with frequency above 0.5% were observed only in PML patients, but the clones expanded at PML onset were found to be already present before and during natalizumab therapy.

The CDR3 goes from the cysteine to the phenylalanine over 15 residues. Just the 45-base CDR3 DNA is kept, in frame starting at base 1. CDR1 and CDR2 are drawn from the germline V gene: SGHRS, YFSETQ. Trimming takes 0 bases from V and 8 bases from J, and the germline ends sit 17 bases apart. The immunoSEQ two-step multiplex PCR at survey-level depth was used to amplify TRB CDR3 regions from genomic DNA. Each PCR was spiked with synthetic inline TR CDR3 controls spanning all V-J pairings to estimate template counts and remove amplification bias. Reads were processed so that amplification and sequencing bias were reduced, and quantification was performed against synthetic TR CDR3 analogs. Processing in the source paper ran as follows. Raw data were processed in ImmunoSEQ Analyzer, removing out-of-frame sequences and CDR3s with stop codons, and genes were named by IMGT nomenclature. Repertoire diversity was summarized as normalized Shannon entropy, defined as 1 minus Pielou's evenness. Only TRB sequences sharing the V gene, the J gene and the CDR3 were counted as identical. Public PML clonotypes were defined as CDR3s shared by two or more PML-onset samples but absent from earlier samples, from controls, and from public databases. CDR3 amino acid composition by position was analyzed with Skylign using the observed count method. TCRdb obtained this table from immuneACCESS and retained in-frame rearrangements with V and J assigned. These tables miss some clones; where compared with another copy, unresolved V genes account for less than half of the shortfall, and the remainder is unexplained. V and J calls and clone size come straight from that table; D and trimming were deduced from the DNA. Here the sample has 30,000 or so clones; about 85% occur a single time. Together, the top ten hold over 10% of the sample.

The material was PBMCs, obtained from a patient treated with natalizumab. This clonotype was obtained from a woman aged 25-40 years with progressive multifocal leukoencephalopathy. The sequence links TRBV5-1 to TRBJ1-2; no confident D gene assignment can be made. The sequenced DNA is TGCGCCAGCAGCTTGGAAGTGACTTCCACCCAAGGCTACACCTTC. Translated, this gives CASSLEVTSTQGYTF.